Below are 20 T cell receptor beta chains sequenced from a single sample in a study of cytomegalovirus exposure and HLA in healthy donors. The PCR ran on 60 Vbeta and 13 Jbeta primers. The method was immunoSEQ multiplex PCR; TCRdb's version includes in-frame clones alone and lacks a portion of them. The data contain fewer than 150,000 clones, about 85% of them singletons. Specimen: PBMCs. The receptor source for this set is a woman in her thirties in good health and CMV-seropositive.

A single count supports this clone. The chain uses TRBV20-1 and TRBJ2-1; the match to TRBD2 covers 7 bases. The CDR3 sequence is 11 residues long. The germline V gene encodes CDR1 DFQATT and CDR2 SNEGSKA (reference sequence). V lost 7 bases to trimming and J lost 7 bases; unmatched junction nucleotides: 4. Here the CDR3 reads CSGHGRNEQFF. DNA for the CDR3: TGCAGTGGCCACGGGAGGAATGAGCAGTTCTTC.

The chain is built from TRBV15 and TRBJ2-7, with TRBD1 as a possible D gene (6 bases). This CDR3 spans 13 amino acids. The germline gives CDR1 LNHNV, CDR2 YYDKDF (reference sequence). Trimming stripped 3 bases from V and 3 bases from J, with 9 bases between. The CDR3, as DNA: TGTGCCACCAGCAGTGTCAGGGGCTACGAGCAGTACTTC. Protein: CATSSVRGYEQYF.

This clone was observed a single time. This chain joins TRBV5-1 and TRBJ2-5; 10 bases line up with TRBD1. The V and J ends lost 0 bases and 5 bases, in that order; junction bases with no gene match: 4. The germline V gene has CDR1 SGHRS and CDR2 YFSETQ. There are 15 residues in the CDR3. CDR3 amino acids: CASSLARTGGETQYF. DNA of the CDR3: TGCGCCAGCAGCTTGGCTAGGACAGGGGGGGAGACCCAGTACTTC. Drawing the rest from reference TRBV5-1 and TRBJ2-5, the complete variable domain is KAGVTQTPRYLIKTRGQQVTLSCSPISGHRSVSWYQQTPGQGLQFLFEYFSETQRNKGNFPGRFSGRQFSNSRSEMNVSTLELGDSALYLCASSLARTGGETQYFGPGTRLLVL.

This rearrangement joins TRBV30 to TRBJ2-5, with TRBD2 matching 8 bases. This CDR3 is built from 15 residues. CDR1 is GTSNPN, CDR2 SVGIG, per germline (reference sequence). The V gene end was trimmed by 7 bases and the J gene end by 5 bases; junction bases not matched to a gene: 15. CDR3 sequence: CASRLAGSGTETQYF. The CDR3 coding sequence is TGTGCCTCCCGCTTAGCGGGAAGTGGGACGGAGACCCAGTACTTC.

The chain uses TRBV6-5 and TRBJ1-1; D perhaps matches TRBD1 (6 bases). Trimming cost V 2 bases and J 6 bases, with 10 bases left between them. The CDR3 length is 13 residues. Germline CDR1 reads MNHEY; CDR2 reads SVGAGI. This CDR3 is CASSYQGWAEAFF. The CDR3 bases are TGTGCCAGCAGTTACCAGGGGTGGGCTGAAGCTTTCTTT.

V gene TRBV2 combines with J gene TRBJ1-5; 7 positions agree with TRBD1. V was pared by 2 bases and J by 6 bases, with 4 bases of the junction left unmatched. The germline V gene encodes CDR1 SNHLY and CDR2 FYNNEI. The CDR3 sequence is 14 residues long. The DNA for the CDR3 is TGTGCCAGCAGTGAACAGTCAGGGGGTCAGCCCCAGCATTTT. This encodes CASSEQSGGQPQHF.

The rearrangement links TRBV25-1 to TRBJ2-5, with D hard to call. Germline V CDR1 and CDR2: MGHDK, SYGVNS. V was cut by 4 bases and J by 4 bases, with 13 bases left in between. The CDR3 extends over 14 amino acids. CDR3 in DNA: TGTGCCAGCAGTGCTCCCTCTGAGGTAGAGACCCAGTACTTC. Translation gives CASSAPSEVETQYF.

This clone was seen only a few times. CDR3 protein: CASSAVDYNEQFF. CDR3 in DNA: TGCGCCAGCTCCGCGGTAGATTACAATGAGCAGTTCTTC. V and J are TRBV4-1 and TRBJ2-1, with unresolved D. The CDR3 extends over 13 amino acids. V gave up 8 bases and J gave up 4 bases, with 12 bases separating them. The germline CDR1 and CDR2 sequences are MGHRA and YSYEKL.

CDR3 DNA: TGTGCCATCAGATCTACAGGGGTCAATGAGCAGTTCTTC. Protein: CAIRSTGVNEQFF. The chain is built from TRBV10-3 and TRBJ2-1; 7 bases line up with TRBD1. V lost 6 bases and J lost 6; bases outside the gene matches: 5. CDR3 length: 13 residues. The V gene's germline CDR1 is ENHRY and CDR2 SYGVKD.

The chain has TRBV29-1 and TRBJ2-5; 7 positions match TRBD1. With 3 bases clipped from V and 1 base from J, the junction kept 8 bases outside the gene matches. CDR3 length: 15 residues. In germline, CDR1 is SQVTM, CDR2 ANQGSEA. The CDR3 DNA reads TGCAGCGTTGATCCCCTTGGGACAGTCCAAGAGACCCAGTACTTC. Protein sequence: CSVDPLGTVQETQYF.

The rearrangement uses TRBV7-9 and TRBJ1-6; no clear D. Trimming stripped 5 bases from V and 14 bases from J, with 19 bases between. CDR1 is SEHNR and CDR2 is FQNEAQ in the germline V gene (reference sequence). The CDR3 has 14 amino acids. The CDR3 region is CASSPTTPLATLHF. In DNA, the CDR3 is TGTGCCAGCAGCCCAACGACCCCATTAGCCACCCTCCACTTT.

The chain has TRBV4-1 and TRBJ1-2, with TRBD1 matching 8 bases. V lost 4 bases to trimming and J lost 1 base; unmatched junction nucleotides: 5. The germline gives CDR1 MGHRA, CDR2 YSYEKL. The CDR3 extends over 15 amino acids. The chain's CDR3 is CASSPFDRGNYGYTF. CDR3 coding DNA: TGCGCCAGCAGCCCATTCGACAGGGGTAACTATGGCTACACCTTC.

This chain uses TRBV7-2 with TRBJ2-5; TRBD1 aligns across 8 bases. The germline CDR1 and CDR2 sequences are SGHTA and FQGNSA. This CDR3 has 14 residues. Losses at the gene ends were 3 bases for V and 4 bases for J; bases not matched to a gene: 4. The CDR3 reads CASSFSGQGETQYF. The DNA for the CDR3 is TGTGCCAGCAGCTTTTCTGGACAGGGAGAGACCCAGTACTTC.

The chain couples TRBV11-2 to TRBJ2-5, with 12 bases lining up with TRBD2. Germline loops: CDR1 SGHAT, CDR2 FQNNGV. This CDR3 spans 14 amino acids. Trimming took 4 bases from V and 13 from J; bases not matched to a gene: 10. The DNA of the CDR3 is TGTGCCAGCAGCTCTGTGACTAGCGGGGGCTCCTGGTACTTC. Its protein is CASSSVTSGGSWYF.

CDR3 protein: CASSSGLVAGELFF. DNA for the CDR3: TGTGCCAGCAGCTCGGGACTAGTGGCCGGGGAGCTGTTTTTT. The chain links TRBV7-3 to TRBJ2-2; TRBD2 aligns across 8 bases. Germline assignment: CDR1 SGHTA and CDR2 FQGTGA. The CDR3 loop spans 14 amino acids. With 4 bases clipped from V and 6 bases from J, the junction kept 4 bases outside the gene matches.

This chain uses TRBV2 with TRBJ1-2, with a weak D call TRBD1 (5 bases). The CDR3 is 13 residues long. V was pared by 3 bases and J by 2 bases, with 7 bases between. Germline V gene data show CDR1 as SNHLY and CDR2 as FYNNEI. The CDR3 DNA reads TGTGCCAGCAGTGATCGGGGGAACTATGGCTACACCTTC. As protein: CASSDRGNYGYTF.

J is TRBJ2-6 and V is TRBV4-2; D unresolved. Germline-derived CDR1 and CDR2 are LGHNA and YNFKEQ. The CDR3 length is 17 residues. V lost 4 bases, J lost 0 bases, and 13 bases lay in between. The CDR3 coding sequence is TGTGCCAGCAGCCGTGGAGACCTGGGCTCTGGGGCCAACGTCCTGACTTTC. Its protein is CASSRGDLGSGANVLTF.

Concerning this clone: Other DNA sequences from this sample encode an identical CDR3 as well. The chain uses TRBV19 and TRBJ1-1; possibly TRBD1 for D (5 bases). The V end lost 6 bases, the J end lost 0 bases, and 11 bases lay between the germline ends. The germline V gene has CDR1 LNHDA and CDR2 SQIVND (reference sequence). The CDR3 sequence is 14 residues long. DNA of the CDR3: TGTGCCAGTAGCCGGCGACAGATGAACACTGAAGCTTTCTTT. This translates into CASSRRQMNTEAFF.

V usage is TRBV6-1 and J usage is TRBJ1-4, with 9 positions matching TRBD1. The CDR3 totals 15 residues. With 1 base clipped from V and 8 bases from J, the junction kept 5 bases outside the gene matches. Germline lookup yields CDR1 MNHNS and CDR2 SASEGT. The CDR3 region is CASSEVGQGDEKLFF. The CDR3 DNA reads as TGTGCCAGCAGTGAAGTGGGACAGGGTGACGAAAAACTGTTTTTT.

The chain combines TRBV10-2 with TRBJ1-1, with D possibly being TRBD1 (5 bases). Trimming removed 7 bases from V and 0 bases from J, with 12 bases in between. The CDR3 runs 14 residues. Germline CDR1 is WSHSY and CDR2 is SAAADI. The CDR3 reads CASTEGTVNTEAFF. CDR3 sequence (DNA): TGCGCCAGCACGGAGGGGACGGTGAACACTGAAGCTTTCTTT.